This TCR beta chain was observed in a study of blood T cell repertoires in COVID-19. Study details: The origin of the acute and convalescent COVID-19 samples was the United States, Italy and Spain.

The germline V gene encodes CDR1 SNHLY and CDR2 FYNNEI. V gave up 7 bases and J gave up 2 bases, with 12 bases separating them. The CDR3 is 13 amino acids. Authors' data handling: The authors estimated nucleated cell counts from reference gene primer amplification. The data were produced by immunoSEQ multiplex PCR, yet TCRdb's version contains in-frame clones alone and is incomplete. V, J and clone size derive from that table, while D and trimming were established from the DNA sequence. The sample contains 150,000 to 200,000 clones, roughly 85% of which appear only once. Source material: peripheral blood. The V gene is TRBV2, the J gene TRBJ2-7, with D hard to call. The receptor's source is a man aged 50 to 60 with active or convalescent COVID-19. For the CDR3, the DNA is TGTGCCAGCATCAAACCCCCAGCCTACGAGCAGTACTTC. Residues: CASIKPPAYEQYF.